This T cell receptor (beta chain) comes out of a study of shared clonotypes between healthy human individuals. Of note for this clone: The antigen remains undetermined.

Sequenced by immunoSEQ multiplex PCR; TCRdb stores in-frame clones only, minus some. The sample carries roughly 650,000 clones, approximately 96% recorded once. Study results and limitations: Naive subsets tended to show greater estimated richness than memory subsets.

The naive CD8 subset, CD45RO-negative cells positively selected for CCR7, excluded terminally differentiated effector memory CD45RA+ cells. The sequencing sample was made of naive CD8+ T cells sorted from blood. The receptor comes from a woman under 40 in good health.

CDR3 sequence (DNA): TGTGCCAGCAGCGTACGGCAGATAGGGGGAGAGACCCAGTACTTC. It specifies CASSVRQIGGETQYF. The chain combines TRBV9 with TRBJ2-5; possible D gene TRBD1, 6 bases. Germline loops: CDR1 SGDLS, CDR2 YYNGEE. Trimming pared 1 base from V and 4 bases from J, leaving 14 bases between. The CDR3 runs 15 residues.